The T cell receptor beta chain under discussion was sequenced for a study of Graves' ophthalmopathy and Graves' hyperthyroidism. Each donor who had ophthalmopathy showed moderate-to-severe activity, a CAS of ≥3, a NOSPECS of ≥4, and a duration under 3 months. Amplification targeted the TCR beta CDR3 regions, with RNA transcripts as the source material. Scientists carried out first-round RT-PCR using HTBI primers and then a second-round multiplex PCR. TCRdb processed the multiplex PCR reads anew with MiXCR; each CDR3 protein has one entry. The sample carries about 740,000 distinct CDR3 sequences, 35% to 50% recorded once. Germline assignment: CDR1 SGHVS and CDR2 FNYEAQ. The CDR3 is 14 amino acids. V lost 6 bases and J lost 4; bases outside the gene matches: 7. This clonotype was counted ten times or more.

The sequence was collected from an adult man with Graves' ophthalmopathy. Sample: peripheral blood. V and J are TRBV7-6 and TRBJ2-5, with TRBD2 matching over 8 bases. CDR3 nucleotides: TGTGCCAGCAGTCTAGGACTAGCCTTAGAGACCCAGTACTTC. Its protein product is CASSLGLALETQYF.